This is a list of T cell receptor beta chains from one sample in a study of T cell changes during pregnancy in multiple sclerosis. Sequencing was performed with immunoSEQ multiplex PCR; in TCRdb, only in-frame clones are kept and a portion is missing. The sample has almost 65,000 clones; 92% are singletons. The starting material was peripheral blood, obtained in the first trimester of pregnancy. The source of these receptors is a female donor with multiple sclerosis, enrolled in a pregnancy study. The CDR3 runs from the conserved cysteine through the conserved F or W. The D gene is left open where the match is weak. Clone size appears in some rows only: once, few, many, or a class for an expanded clone.

j_call d_call v_call clone_size cdr3_nt cdr3_aa
TRBJ1-4 - TRBV7-2 - TGTGCCAGCAGCGGCCAAACGGAAAAACTGTTTTTT CASSGQTEKLFF
TRBJ2-3 TRBD1 TRBV5-1 - TGCGCCAGCAGCTACCCAGGGGGTGGGAACACAGATACGCAGTATTTT CASSYPGGGNTDTQYF
TRBJ2-1 - TRBV9 - TGTGCCAGCAGCGGTGCTGGGGGGAGCTCCTACAATGAGCAGTTCTTC CASSGAGGSSYNEQFF
TRBJ2-1 TRBD2 TRBV6-6 - TGTGCCAGCAGCGGGGGACTAGCGGGAAACAATGAGCAGTTCTTC CASSGGLAGNNEQFF
TRBJ2-5 TRBD2 TRBV28 - TGTGCCAGCAGTCCCCCCCTAGCGGATCAAGAGACCCAGTACTTC CASSPPLADQETQYF
TRBJ2-1 TRBD2 TRBV5-6 - TGTGCCAGCAGCTTGGCTAGCGGCAATGAGCAGTTCTTC CASSLASGNEQFF
TRBJ1-1 TRBD1 TRBV5-5 - TGTGCCAGCAGCCTCCGGGACAGTTACACTGAAGCTTTCTTT CASSLRDSYTEAFF
TRBJ1-4 - TRBV2 - TGTGCCAGCAGTGACAGGGTTTATGAAAAACTGTTTTTT CASSDRVYEKLFF
TRBJ1-5 - TRBV19 - TGTGCCAGTAGTCAACAGGGTGGGGGAGAGGCCCAGCATTTT CASSQQGGGEAQHF
TRBJ2-2 TRBD2 TRBV15 - TGTGCCACCAGCAGAGGTCCAGCGGGAGATGTCGGGGAGCTGTTTTTT CATSRGPAGDVGELFF
TRBJ1-2 TRBD1 TRBV28 - TGTGCCAGCAGTTTTAATCATCGTATGGACAGGAACTATGGCTACACCTTC CASSFNHRMDRNYGYTF
TRBJ1-1 - TRBV20-1 few TGCAGTGCTAGGGCTAACACTGAAGCTTTCTTT CSARANTEAFF
TRBJ2-2 - TRBV6-5 - TGTGCCAGCAGCCTCAAACCCCGGGGCACCGGGGAGCTGTTTTTT CASSLKPRGTGELFF